This T cell receptor beta chain was obtained from a study of cytomegalovirus exposure and HLA in healthy donors. Study-wide context: Within the Caucasian-associated ancestry cluster were roughly 82% of the 350 to 400 genotyped donors.

The PCR ran on 60 Vbeta and 13 Jbeta primers. Data came from immunoSEQ multiplex PCR; TCRdb stores just in-frame clones and leaves some out. The data show roughly 150,000 clones, around 76% seen once. This TCR came from a girl aged 10-17 years in good health and CMV-seropositive. The sample comprised PBMCs.

CDR3 sequence: CASSLSPVWTSGYNEQFF. The DNA of the CDR3 is TGTGCCAGCAGTTTATCCCCCGTATGGACTAGCGGATACAATGAGCAGTTCTTC. The chain links TRBV28 to TRBJ2-1; 10 nucleotides match TRBD2. This CDR3 is 18 amino acids long. Germline-derived CDR1 and CDR2 are MDHEN and SYDVKM. V lost 1 base, J lost 4 bases, and 10 bases stayed unmatched.